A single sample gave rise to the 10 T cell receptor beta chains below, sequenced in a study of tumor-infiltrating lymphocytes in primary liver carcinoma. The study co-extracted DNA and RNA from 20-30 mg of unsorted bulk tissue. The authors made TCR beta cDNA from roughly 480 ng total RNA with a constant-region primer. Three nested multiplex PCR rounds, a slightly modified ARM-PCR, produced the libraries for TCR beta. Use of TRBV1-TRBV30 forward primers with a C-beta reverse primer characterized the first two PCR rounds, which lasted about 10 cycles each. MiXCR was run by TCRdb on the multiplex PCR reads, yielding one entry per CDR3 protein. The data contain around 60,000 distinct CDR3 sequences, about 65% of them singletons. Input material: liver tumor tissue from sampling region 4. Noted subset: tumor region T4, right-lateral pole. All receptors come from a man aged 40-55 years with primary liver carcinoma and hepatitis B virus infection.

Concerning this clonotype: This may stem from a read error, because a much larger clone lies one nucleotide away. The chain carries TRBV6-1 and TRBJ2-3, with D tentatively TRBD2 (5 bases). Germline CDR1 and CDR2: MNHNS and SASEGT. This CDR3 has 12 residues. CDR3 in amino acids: CASSRGRDTQCF. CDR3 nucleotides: TGTGCCAGCAGTCGTGGACGGGATACGCAGTGTTTT.

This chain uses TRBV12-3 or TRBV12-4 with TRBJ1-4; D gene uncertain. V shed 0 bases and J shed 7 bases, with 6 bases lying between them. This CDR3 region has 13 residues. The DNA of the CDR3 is TGTGCCAGCAGTTTAGCGAGTACTGAAAAACTGTTTTTT. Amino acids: CASSLASTEKLFF.

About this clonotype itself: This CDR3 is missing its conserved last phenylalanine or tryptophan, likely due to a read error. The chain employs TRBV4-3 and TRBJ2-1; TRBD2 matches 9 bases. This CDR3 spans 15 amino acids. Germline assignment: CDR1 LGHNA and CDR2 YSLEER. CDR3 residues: CASSLDSGSTSEQFL. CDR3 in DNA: TGTGCCAGCAGCCTAGATAGCGGGAGTACTAGTGAGCAGTTCCTC.

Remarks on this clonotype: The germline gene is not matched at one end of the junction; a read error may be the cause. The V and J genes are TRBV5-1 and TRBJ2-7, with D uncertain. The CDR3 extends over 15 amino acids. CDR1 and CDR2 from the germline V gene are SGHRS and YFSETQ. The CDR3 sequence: CASSLVAAARYEQYF. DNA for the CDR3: TGTGCCAGCAGCTTGGTGGCGGCAGCGAGGTACGAGCAGTACTTC.

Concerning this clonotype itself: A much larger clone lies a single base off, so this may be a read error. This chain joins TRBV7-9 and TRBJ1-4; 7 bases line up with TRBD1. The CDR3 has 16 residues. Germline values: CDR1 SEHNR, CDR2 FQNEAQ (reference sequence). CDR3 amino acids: CASSPPGQATNEKLLF. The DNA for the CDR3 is TGTGCCAGCAGCCCACCCGGACAGGCAACTAATGAAAAACTGCTTTTT.

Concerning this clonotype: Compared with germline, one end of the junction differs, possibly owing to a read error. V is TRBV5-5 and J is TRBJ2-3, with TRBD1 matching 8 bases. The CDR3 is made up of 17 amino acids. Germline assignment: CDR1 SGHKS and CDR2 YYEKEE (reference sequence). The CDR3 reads CASSLLQGAVRTDKQYF. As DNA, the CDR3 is TGTGCCAGCAGCTTGCTTCAGGGGGCGGTACGCACAGATAAGCAGTATTTT. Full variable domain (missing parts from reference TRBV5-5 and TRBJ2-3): DAGVTQSPTHLIKTRGQQVTLRCSPISGHKSVSWYQQVLGQGPQFIFQYYEKEERGRGNFPDRFSARQFPNYSSELNVNALLLGDSALYLCASSLLQGAVRTDKQYFGPGTRLTVL.

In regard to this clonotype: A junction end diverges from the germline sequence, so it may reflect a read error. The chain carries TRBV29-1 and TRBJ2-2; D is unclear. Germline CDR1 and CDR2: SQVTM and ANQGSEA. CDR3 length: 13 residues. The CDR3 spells CNVAGSGTGELFF. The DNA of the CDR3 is TGCAACGTTGCCGGTTCGGGCACCGGGGAGCTGTTTTTT.

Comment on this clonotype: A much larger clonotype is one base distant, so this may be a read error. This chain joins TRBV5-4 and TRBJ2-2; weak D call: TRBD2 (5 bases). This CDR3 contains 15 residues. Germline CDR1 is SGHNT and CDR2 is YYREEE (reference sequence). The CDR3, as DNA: TGTGCCAGCAGCTTGGGTTCCGGGAACATCGGGGAGCTGTTTTTT. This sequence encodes CASSLGSGNIGELFF.

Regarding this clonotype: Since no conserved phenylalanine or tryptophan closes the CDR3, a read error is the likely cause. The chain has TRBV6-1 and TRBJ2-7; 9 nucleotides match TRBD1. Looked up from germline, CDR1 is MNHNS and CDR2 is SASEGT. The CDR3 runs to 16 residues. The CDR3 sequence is CTSTPRSGQGSYEQYL. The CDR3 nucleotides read TGTACCAGCACCCCACGGTCGGGACAGGGCTCCTACGAGCAGTACTTA.

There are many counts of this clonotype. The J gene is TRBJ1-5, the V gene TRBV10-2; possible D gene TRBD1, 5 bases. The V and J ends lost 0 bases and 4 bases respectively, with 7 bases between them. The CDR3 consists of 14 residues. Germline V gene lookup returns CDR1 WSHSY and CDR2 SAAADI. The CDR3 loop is CASSESWGNQPQHF. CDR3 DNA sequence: TGCGCCAGCAGTGAGTCATGGGGGAATCAGCCCCAGCATTTT.